Shown below are 17 T cell receptor beta chains from a single sample sequenced in a study of early T cells in non-severe SARS-CoV-2 infection. TCRdb re-called the 5' RACE reads through MiXCR, storing one row per CDR3 protein. The sample shows some 22,000 distinct CDR3 sequences, about 5% of them seen only once. Sequencing was carried out using whole blood. These receptors were collected from an adult who was a healthcare worker with PCR-confirmed SARS-CoV-2 infection or an uninfected control (not recorded which).

About this clonotype itself: It may be a read error: a sequence one base away is much more abundant. This chain connects TRBV5-1 to TRBJ1-4; D gene unclear. The CDR3 loop spans 13 amino acids. Germline V gene lookup returns CDR1 SGHRS and CDR2 YFSETQ. Trimming pared 3 bases from V and 9 bases from J, leaving 12 bases between. The CDR3, as DNA: TGCGCCAGCAGCTCCGTTACTTCTAAAAAACTGTTTTTT. This codes for CASSSVTSKKLFF.

This clonotype was counted ten times or more. The chain combines TRBV21-1 with TRBJ2-7; TRBD1 was called by the table and not checked on the DNA. TRBV21-1 is listed as a pseudogene. This CDR3 comprises 15 residues. CDR3 bases: TGTGCCAGCAGCTTGCGGGGCAGGGGATGGGTCGAGCAGTACTTC. Encoded protein: CASSLRGRGWVEQYF.

This clonotype was observed many times. The gene calls are TRBV6-6 and TRBJ1-5; D perhaps matches TRBD1 (5 bases). Germline V gene data show CDR1 as MNHNY and CDR2 as SVGAGI (reference sequence). The CDR3 extends over 16 amino acids. Trimming removed 0 bases at V and 4 bases at J, with 13 bases between. CDR3: CASSYSTGTKNQPQHF. CDR3 coding DNA: TGTGCCAGCAGTTACTCGACTGGGACCAAAAATCAGCCCCAGCATTTT.

This clonotype was found many times. V is TRBV11-1 and J is TRBJ1-1, with TRBD1 matching 8 bases. V lost 5 bases to trimming and J lost 2 bases; unmatched junction nucleotides: 4. The V gene's germline CDR1 is SGHAT and CDR2 FQDESV (reference sequence). CDR3 length: 14 residues. The CDR3 is CASSADRGNTEAFF. CDR3 bases: TGTGCCAGCAGCGCAGACAGGGGAAACACTGAAGCTTTCTTT.

The chain couples TRBV4-3 to TRBJ1-2; D gene ambiguous. The germline CDR1 and CDR2 sequences are LGHNA and YSLEER. V was pared by 2 bases and J by 6 bases, with 4 bases between. This CDR3 is 11 amino acids long. The CDR3 is CASSQRDGYTF. Here the CDR3 DNA reads TGCGCCAGCAGCCAACGCGATGGCTACACCTTC.

This clonotype is medium-sized. This chain connects TRBV7-3 to TRBJ2-2; no clear D. Trimming shortened V by 1 base and J by 6 bases, and 3 bases separated the two germline ends. The CDR3 extends over 12 amino acids. Looked up from germline, CDR1 is SGHTA and CDR2 is FQGTGA. The CDR3 coding sequence is TGTGCCAGCAGCTTAAATCCCGGGGAGCTGTTTTTT. Its translation: CASSLNPGELFF. Together with reference TRBV7-3 and TRBJ2-2, the CDR3 gives the full variable domain: GAGVSQTPSNKVTEKGKYVELRCDPISGHTALYWYRQSLGQGPEFLIYFQGTGAADDSGLPNDRFFAVRPEGSVSTLKIQRTERGDSAVYLCASSLNPGELFFGEGSRLTVL.

The V and J genes are TRBV4-2 and TRBJ1-4; D perhaps matches TRBD1 (5 bases). The germline V and J ends were trimmed by 7 bases and 2 bases, with 14 bases remaining between them. CDR3 size: 15 residues. CDR1 is LGHNA, CDR2 YNFKEQ, per germline. DNA of the CDR3: TGTGCCAGCACCACCAGGGCTGGGACTAATGAAAAACTGTTTTTT. It yields the protein CASTTRAGTNEKLFF.

This clonotype has at least ten counts. The chain has TRBV30 and TRBJ1-2, with 8 bases identical to TRBD1. This CDR3 spans 13 amino acids. Germline CDR1 reads GTSNPN; CDR2 reads SVGIG (reference sequence). J was trimmed by 5 bases and V by 2 bases; bases with no gene match: 4. In DNA form, the CDR3 reads TGTGCCTGGAGTCCACAGGGGGGGTATGGCTACACCTTC. Amino acids: CAWSPQGGYGYTF.

This clonotype appeared many times. This sequence joins TRBV7-2 and TRBJ1-2, with 8 bases lining up with TRBD1. V dropped 4 bases and J dropped 8; count of bases not matched to a gene: 9. In germline, CDR1 is SGHTA, CDR2 FQGNSA. The CDR3 totals 14 residues. The chain's CDR3 is CASSSGQGVMGYTF. CDR3 in DNA: TGTGCCAGCAGCTCCGGACAGGGCGTGATGGGCTACACCTTC.

This clonotype was detected many times. The chain combines TRBV19 with TRBJ2-1, with 7 bases matching TRBD2. The CDR3 has 21 amino acids. CDR1 and CDR2 (germline): LNHDA, SQIVND (reference sequence). J was trimmed by 0 bases and V by 4 bases; bases with no gene match: 21. Here the CDR3 reads CASSKPFSERGPSISYNEQFF. The CDR3 bases are TGTGCCAGTAGTAAGCCCTTTAGTGAGCGGGGTCCATCTATCTCCTACAATGAGCAGTTCTTC.

In this sample, this clonotype turned up a few times. The rearrangement uses TRBV28 and TRBJ1-2, with TRBD1 matching over 8 bases. The length of the CDR3 is 14 residues. The trim removed 6 bases at V and 0 bases at J, leaving 3 bases unmatched. From germline, CDR1 is MDHEN and CDR2 SYDVKM. The CDR3 is CASSRDRTNYGYTF. CDR3 DNA: TGTGCCAGCAGCCGGGACAGGACTAACTATGGCTACACCTTC.

This clonotype counts as medium-sized (0.01 to 0.1%). The chain joins TRBV28 to TRBJ2-7; D gene unclear. Germline V gene lookup returns CDR1 MDHEN and CDR2 SYDVKM. Trimming cost V 5 bases and J 3 bases, with 5 bases left between them. CDR3 length: 11 residues. CDR3 coding DNA: TGTGCCAGCAGTCTGGACTACGAGCAGTACTTC. It encodes CASSLDYEQYF.

This clonotype was seen only a few times. The chain employs TRBV10-1 and TRBJ1-2, with D maybe TRBD1 (5 bases). V dropped 6 bases and J dropped 3 bases, with 20 bases sitting between them. The germline CDR1 and CDR2 sequences are WNHNN and SYGVQD (reference sequence). The CDR3 consists of 16 residues. The CDR3 here is CASSPARGSPYYGYTF. The CDR3 DNA sequence: TGCGCCAGCAGCCCCGCAAGGGGTTCCCCATACTATGGCTACACCTTC.

This clonotype was picked up many times. V gene TRBV10-3 combines with J gene TRBJ2-1, with D perhaps TRBD1 or TRBD2 (6 bases each). The germline V gene has CDR1 ENHRY and CDR2 SYGVKD. The CDR3 loop spans 13 amino acids. With 10 bases removed from V and 9 bases from J, the gap between germline ends came to 19 bases. The CDR3 sequence is CATHPGAGPEQFF. The CDR3 region has the DNA TGTGCCACCCATCCGGGGGCCGGTCCTGAGCAGTTCTTC.

Judged by abundance, this clonotype is medium-sized. The chain links TRBV25-1 to TRBJ2-7; D gene unclear. Germline V lookup: CDR1 MGHDK, CDR2 SYGVNS. The CDR3 is made up of 11 amino acids. V dropped 4 bases and J dropped 2 bases, with 3 bases sitting between them. The CDR3 DNA reads as TGTGCCAGCAGTGGTGCCTACGAGCAGTACTTC. It yields the protein CASSGAYEQYF.

By sample share, this clonotype is medium-sized (0.01 to 0.1%). V is TRBV28 and J is TRBJ2-3, with 9 bases aligning to TRBD2. Unmatched junction bases numbered 6, after V lost 3 bases and J lost 2 bases. CDR1 MDHEN and CDR2 SYDVKM come from the germline V gene. CDR3 length: 16 residues. DNA of the CDR3: TGTGCCAGCAGTTTTGGGGGCGGGGGGGCCACAGATACGCAGTATTTT. Translating it yields CASSFGGGGATDTQYF.

The table lists this clonotype with a few counts. The rearrangement joins TRBV6-5 to TRBJ1-1, with D maybe TRBD1 (5 bases). The CDR3 is 13 amino acids. The ends were cut back, 5 bases at V and 4 bases at J, with 11 bases in the middle. Germline V lookup: CDR1 MNHEY, CDR2 SVGAGI. The CDR3 nucleotides are TGTGCCAGCAGTCCAGGGTGGCGCACTGAAGCTTTCTTT. Protein sequence: CASSPGWRTEAFF.